This entry describes one T cell receptor (beta chain). The record originates from a study of CD8 T cells in Susac syndrome. The controls, all healthy donors, were matched for age and sex. TEMRA cells were FACS-enriched, unlike CD8+ and CD4+ T cells, which were negatively isolated. Roughly 0.45 to 1 ug RNA was reverse transcribed with random hexamers. The amplification used immunoSEQ multiplex PCR on TCR beta CDR3; it spanned 54 Vbeta and 13 Jbeta. Each CDR3 protein is one row after TCRdb ran MiXCR on the immunoSEQ multiplex PCR reads. The sample yields approximately 26,000 distinct CDR3 sequences, 85% to 95% seen once. CDR3 length: 13 amino acids. Germline CDR1 is SGHDT and CDR2 is YYEEEE. Trimming took 3 bases from V and 7 from J, leaving 10 bases between them.

The chain is built from TRBV5-6 and TRBJ2-2; weak D call: TRBD1 (5 bases). This clonotype was sampled from a human donor in good health. Sequencing was performed on CD8+ T cells from PBMCs. The CDR3 loop reads CASSSDRYGELFF. The CDR3 bases are TGTGCCAGCAGCTCTGACAGATACGGGGAGCTGTTTTTT.